A selection of T cell receptor beta chains follows, all from one sample in a study of cytomegalovirus exposure and HLA in healthy donors. Sequenced by immunoSEQ multiplex PCR; TCRdb stores in-frame clones only, minus some. The sample shows around 200,000 clones, 88% of them seen only once. Sequencing was done on a sample of PBMCs. The receptors stem from a woman under 30 in good health and CMV-seronegative. CDR3s include the opening cysteine and the closing phenylalanine or tryptophan. The D gene is left open where the match is weak. Not all rows give a size; the values are once, few, many and, for expanded clones, a class.

clone_size: NA
d_call: TRBD1
j_call: TRBJ2-7
v_call: TRBV5-1
cdr3_nt: TGCGCCAGCAGCTTGAACCTCGACAGGGAAGAAAAATCGTACGAGCAGTACTTC
cdr3_aa: CASSLNLDREEKSYEQYF

clone_size: NA
d_call: NA
j_call: TRBJ1-3
v_call: TRBV9
cdr3_nt: TGTGCCAGCAGCCAGCGAGGTCCATTCTCTGGAAACACCATATATTTT
cdr3_aa: CASSQRGPFSGNTIYF

clone_size: once
d_call: TRBD1
j_call: TRBJ2-1
v_call: TRBV4-2
cdr3_nt: TGTGCCAGCAGCCAAGGAGACAGGGGGCTCTACAATGAGCAGTTCTTC
cdr3_aa: CASSQGDRGLYNEQFF

clone_size: NA
d_call: TRBD2
j_call: TRBJ2-1
v_call: TRBV5-1
cdr3_nt: TGCGCCAGCAGCTTGGGTAGGACTAGAATTAATGAGCAGTTCTTC
cdr3_aa: CASSLGRTRINEQFF

clone_size: NA
d_call: TRBD1
j_call: TRBJ2-3
v_call: TRBV28
cdr3_nt: TGTGCCAGCAAGACAGGGGGCGCCACAGATACGCAGTATTTT
cdr3_aa: CASKTGGATDTQYF

clone_size: NA
d_call: NA
j_call: TRBJ2-1
v_call: TRBV9
cdr3_nt: TGTGCCAGCGGTGATTCAGCGGGTTTAGCCTACAATGAGCAGTTCTTC
cdr3_aa: CASGDSAGLAYNEQFF

clone_size: NA
d_call: NA
j_call: TRBJ2-3
v_call: TRBV6-1
cdr3_nt: TGTGCCAGCAGTGGGGCCTTTCATAGCACAGATACGCAGTATTTT
cdr3_aa: CASSGAFHSTDTQYF

clone_size: NA
d_call: NA
j_call: TRBJ1-1
v_call: TRBV14
cdr3_nt: TGTGCCAGCAGCCATCGTCGGGGGTCGAACACTGAAGCTTTCTTT
cdr3_aa: CASSHRRGSNTEAFF

clone_size: NA
d_call: TRBD1
j_call: TRBJ1-3
v_call: TRBV25-1
cdr3_nt: TGTGCCAGCAGTGAATATGGGACAGGAGCGGACACCATATATTTT
cdr3_aa: CASSEYGTGADTIYF

clone_size: once
d_call: NA
j_call: TRBJ2-1
v_call: TRBV6-5
cdr3_nt: TGTGCCAGCAGCTTGCGACTAGGAGACCACAATGAGCAGTTCTTC
cdr3_aa: CASSLRLGDHNEQFF

clone_size: NA
d_call: TRBD1
j_call: TRBJ1-5
v_call: TRBV29-1
cdr3_nt: TGCAGCGTGAGGCAGGGGGACTCTAATCAGCCCCAGCATTTT
cdr3_aa: CSVRQGDSNQPQHF

clone_size: NA
d_call: NA
j_call: TRBJ1-2
v_call: TRBV6-6
cdr3_nt: TGTGCCAGCAGTTACACACAGAGTACTACAGGGTTTGGCTACACCTTC
cdr3_aa: CASSYTQSTTGFGYTF

clone_size: NA
d_call: TRBD1
j_call: TRBJ2-7
v_call: TRBV19
cdr3_nt: TGTGCCAGTAGTGTAACAGGGGGCACGCGGGAGCAGTACTTC
cdr3_aa: CASSVTGGTREQYF

clone_size: NA
d_call: TRBD2
j_call: TRBJ2-1
v_call: TRBV7-2
cdr3_nt: TGTGCCAGCAGCTTCCCCGGGACTAGCGGGAGGGGCGAGCAGTTCTTC
cdr3_aa: CASSFPGTSGRGEQFF

clone_size: NA
d_call: TRBD1
j_call: TRBJ1-5
v_call: TRBV6-6
cdr3_nt: TGTGCCAGCAGGGAGGACAGGGATCAGCCCCAGCATTTT
cdr3_aa: CASREDRDQPQHF

clone_size: once
d_call: NA
j_call: TRBJ1-2
v_call: TRBV28
cdr3_nt: TGTGCCAGCAGTTTATTGCGGGGGCGCGGCTACACCTTC
cdr3_aa: CASSLLRGRGYTF

clone_size: NA
d_call: NA
j_call: TRBJ1-2
v_call: TRBV29-1
cdr3_nt: TGCAGCGTGGGACAAACTAACTATGGCTACACCTTC
cdr3_aa: CSVGQTNYGYTF

clone_size: NA
d_call: NA
j_call: TRBJ2-1
v_call: TRBV28
cdr3_nt: TGTGCCAGCAGTTTAAGTGGACAACCCAATGAGCAGTTCTTC
cdr3_aa: CASSLSGQPNEQFF

clone_size: NA
d_call: TRBD1
j_call: TRBJ2-1
v_call: TRBV2
cdr3_nt: TGTGCCAGCAGTCCGCGGACAGGGGGCGGTAGAACGCAGTTCTTC
cdr3_aa: CASSPRTGGGRTQFF

clone_size: NA
d_call: NA
j_call: TRBJ2-7
v_call: TRBV28
cdr3_nt: TGTGCCAGGGGTGGCAGGTTTTACTCCTACGAGCAGTACTTC
cdr3_aa: CARGGRFYSYEQYF

clone_size: NA
d_call: NA
j_call: TRBJ1-1
v_call: TRBV4-1
cdr3_nt: TGCGCCAGCAGCCAAGCCCTAGGGAGAGCAAACACTGAAGCTTTCTTT
cdr3_aa: CASSQALGRANTEAFF

clone_size: NA
d_call: TRBD2
j_call: TRBJ2-5
v_call: TRBV19
cdr3_nt: TGTGCCAGTAGTAGGGCGGGAGGGGAGACCCAGTACTTC
cdr3_aa: CASSRAGGETQYF